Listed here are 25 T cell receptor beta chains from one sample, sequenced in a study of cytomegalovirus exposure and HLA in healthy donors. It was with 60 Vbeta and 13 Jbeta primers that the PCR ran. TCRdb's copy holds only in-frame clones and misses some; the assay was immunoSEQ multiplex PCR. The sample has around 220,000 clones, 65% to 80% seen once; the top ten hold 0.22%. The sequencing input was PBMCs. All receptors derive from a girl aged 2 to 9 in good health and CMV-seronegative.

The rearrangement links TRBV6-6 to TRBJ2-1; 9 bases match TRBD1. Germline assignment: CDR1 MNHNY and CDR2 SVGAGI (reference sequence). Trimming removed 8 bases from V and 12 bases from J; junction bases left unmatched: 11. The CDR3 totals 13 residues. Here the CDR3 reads CASDNMDRGGQFF. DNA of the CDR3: TGTGCCAGCGATAATATGGACAGGGGTGGGCAGTTCTTC.

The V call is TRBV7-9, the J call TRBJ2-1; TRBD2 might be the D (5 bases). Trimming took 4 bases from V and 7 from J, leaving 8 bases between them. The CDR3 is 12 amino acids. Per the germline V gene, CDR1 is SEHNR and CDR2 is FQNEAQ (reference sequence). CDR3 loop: CASSWGVNEQFF. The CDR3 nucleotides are TGTGCCAGCAGCTGGGGAGTTAATGAGCAGTTCTTC.

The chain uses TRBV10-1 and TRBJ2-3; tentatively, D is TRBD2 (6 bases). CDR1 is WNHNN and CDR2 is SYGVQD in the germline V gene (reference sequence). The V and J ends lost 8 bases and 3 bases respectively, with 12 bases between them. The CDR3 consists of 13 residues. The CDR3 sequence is CASGGSGTDTQYF. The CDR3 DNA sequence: TGCGCCAGCGGGGGTAGCGGAACAGATACGCAGTATTTT.

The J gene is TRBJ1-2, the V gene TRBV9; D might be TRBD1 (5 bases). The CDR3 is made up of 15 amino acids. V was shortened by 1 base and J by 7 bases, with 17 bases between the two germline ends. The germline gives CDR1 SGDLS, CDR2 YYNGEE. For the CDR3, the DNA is TGTGCCAGCAGCGTACAGGGATATACGCGAATTGGCTACACCTTC. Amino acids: CASSVQGYTRIGYTF.

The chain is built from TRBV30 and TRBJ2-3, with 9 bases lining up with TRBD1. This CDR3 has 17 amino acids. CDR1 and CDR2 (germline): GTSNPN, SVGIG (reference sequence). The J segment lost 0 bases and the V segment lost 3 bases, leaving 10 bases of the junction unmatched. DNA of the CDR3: TGTGCCTGGAGACAGGGGGCGAACCTCCTTAGCACAGATACGCAGTATTTT. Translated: CAWRQGANLLSTDTQYF.

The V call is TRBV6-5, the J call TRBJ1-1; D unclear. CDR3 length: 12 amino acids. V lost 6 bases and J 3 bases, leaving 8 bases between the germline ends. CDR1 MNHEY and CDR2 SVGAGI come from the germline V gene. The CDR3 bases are TGTGCCAGCAGCAACGAGTACACTGAAGCTTTCTTT. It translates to CASSNEYTEAFF.

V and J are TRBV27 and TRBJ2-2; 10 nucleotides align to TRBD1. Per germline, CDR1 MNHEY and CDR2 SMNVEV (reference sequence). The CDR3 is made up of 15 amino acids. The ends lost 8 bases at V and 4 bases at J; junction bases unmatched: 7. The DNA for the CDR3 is TGTGCCAGCGGAAGGACAGGGGGTATCACCGGGGAGCTGTTTTTT. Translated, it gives CASGRTGGITGELFF.

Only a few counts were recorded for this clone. The CDR3 loop reads CAGSVSPHTDTQYF. The CDR3 region has the DNA TGTGCCGGCTCAGTATCGCCACACACAGATACGCAGTATTTT. V gene TRBV6-1 combines with J gene TRBJ2-3; D unclear. The V gene lost 11 bases and the J gene lost 2 bases, with 17 bases spanning the gap. Germline values: CDR1 MNHNS, CDR2 SASEGT. The CDR3 loop spans 14 amino acids.

The DNA for the CDR3 is TGTGCCAGCAGCTTAGGAGTTGCTAGCACAGATACGCAGTATTTT. Translating it yields CASSLGVASTDTQYF. This sequence joins TRBV7-4 and TRBJ2-3; D uncertain. CDR3 length: 15 residues. The germline V gene has CDR1 SGHVT and CDR2 SQSDAQ. V was clipped by 1 base and J by 0 bases, with 8 bases between them.

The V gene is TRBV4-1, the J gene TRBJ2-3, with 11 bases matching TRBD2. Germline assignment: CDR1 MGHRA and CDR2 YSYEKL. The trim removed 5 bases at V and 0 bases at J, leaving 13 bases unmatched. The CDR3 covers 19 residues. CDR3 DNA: TGCGCCAGCAGCACCCGCCCCCCTAGCGGGAGGCCTAGCACAGATACGCAGTATTTT. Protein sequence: CASSTRPPSGRPSTDTQYF.

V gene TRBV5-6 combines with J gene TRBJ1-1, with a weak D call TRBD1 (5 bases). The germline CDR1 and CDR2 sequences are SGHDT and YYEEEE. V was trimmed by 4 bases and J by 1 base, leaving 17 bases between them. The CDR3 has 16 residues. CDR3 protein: CASSGLQAFENTEAFF. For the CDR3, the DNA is TGTGCCAGCAGCGGGTTACAGGCCTTTGAGAACACTGAAGCTTTCTTT.

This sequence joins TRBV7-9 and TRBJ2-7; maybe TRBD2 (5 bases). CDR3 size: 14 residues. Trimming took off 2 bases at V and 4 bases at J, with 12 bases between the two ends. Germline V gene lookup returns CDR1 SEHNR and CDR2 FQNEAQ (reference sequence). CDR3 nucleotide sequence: TGTGCCAGCAGCTTACGGGATTGGCCATACGAGCAGTACTTC. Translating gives CASSLRDWPYEQYF.

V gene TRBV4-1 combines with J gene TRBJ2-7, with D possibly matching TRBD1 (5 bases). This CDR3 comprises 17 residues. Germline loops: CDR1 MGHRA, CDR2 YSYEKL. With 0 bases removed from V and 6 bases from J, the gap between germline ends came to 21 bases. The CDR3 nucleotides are TGCGCCAGCAGCCAAGAACTTCCCCAGCCAGGGCTTCTCGAGCAGTACTTC. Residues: CASSQELPQPGLLEQYF.

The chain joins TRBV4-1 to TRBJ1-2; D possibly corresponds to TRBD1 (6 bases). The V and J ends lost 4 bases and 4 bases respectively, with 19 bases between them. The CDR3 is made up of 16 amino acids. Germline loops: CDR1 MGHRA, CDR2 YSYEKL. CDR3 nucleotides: TGCGCCAGCAGCCCAAACGGGGGGCCTGCCCCCTATGGCTACACCTTC. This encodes CASSPNGGPAPYGYTF.

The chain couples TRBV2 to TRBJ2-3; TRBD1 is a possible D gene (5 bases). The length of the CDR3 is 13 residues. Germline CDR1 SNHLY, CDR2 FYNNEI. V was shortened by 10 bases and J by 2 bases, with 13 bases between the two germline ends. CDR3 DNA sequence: TGTGCCACCTCAGGACAACTCACAGATACGCAGTATTTT. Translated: CATSGQLTDTQYF.

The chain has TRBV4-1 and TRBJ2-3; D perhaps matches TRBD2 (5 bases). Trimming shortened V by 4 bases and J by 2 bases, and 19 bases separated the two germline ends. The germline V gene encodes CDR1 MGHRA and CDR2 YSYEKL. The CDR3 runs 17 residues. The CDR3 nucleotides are TGCGCCAGCAGCCGAAGAGTCCTAGCCGACGCCACAGATACGCAGTATTTT. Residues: CASSRRVLADATDTQYF.

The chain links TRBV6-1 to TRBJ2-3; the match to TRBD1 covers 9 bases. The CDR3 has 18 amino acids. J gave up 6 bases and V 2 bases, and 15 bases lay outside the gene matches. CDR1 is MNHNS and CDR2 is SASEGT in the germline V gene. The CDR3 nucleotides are TGTGCCAGCAGTGAAAGGCTGATGGGACAGGGATATTTTGATACGCAGTATTTT. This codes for CASSERLMGQGYFDTQYF.

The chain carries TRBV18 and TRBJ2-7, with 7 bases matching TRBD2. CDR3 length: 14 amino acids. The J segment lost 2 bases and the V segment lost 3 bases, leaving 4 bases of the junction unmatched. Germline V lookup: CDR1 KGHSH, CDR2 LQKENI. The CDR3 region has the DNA TGTGCCAGCTCACCGCCAGCGGGGCCCTACGAGCAGTACTTC. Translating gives CASSPPAGPYEQYF.

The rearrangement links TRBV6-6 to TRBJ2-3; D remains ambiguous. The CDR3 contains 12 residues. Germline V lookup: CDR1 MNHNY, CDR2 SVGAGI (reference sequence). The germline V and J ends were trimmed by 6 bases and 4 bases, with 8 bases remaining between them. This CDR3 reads CASSPRPDTQYF. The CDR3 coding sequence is TGTGCCAGCAGCCCCAGGCCAGATACGCAGTATTTT.

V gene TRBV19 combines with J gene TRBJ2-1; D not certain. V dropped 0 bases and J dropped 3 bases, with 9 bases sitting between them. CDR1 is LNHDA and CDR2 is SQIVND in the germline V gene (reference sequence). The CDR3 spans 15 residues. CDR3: CASSIDQTSYNEQFF. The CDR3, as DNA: TGTGCCAGTAGTATAGACCAGACAAGCTACAATGAGCAGTTCTTC. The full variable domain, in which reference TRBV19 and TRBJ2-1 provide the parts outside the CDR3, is DGGITQSPKYLFRKEGQNVTLSCEQNLNHDAMYWYRQDPGQGLRLIYYSQIVNDFQKGDIAEGYSVSREKKESFPLTVTSAQKNPTAFYLCASSIDQTSYNEQFFGPGTRLTVL.

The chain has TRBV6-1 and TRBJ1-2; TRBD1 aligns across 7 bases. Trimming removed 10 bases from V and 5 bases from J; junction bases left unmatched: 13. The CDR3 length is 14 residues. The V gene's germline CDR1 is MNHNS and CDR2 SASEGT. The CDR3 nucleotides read TGTGCCACCACAAGGGGGTCAGGGGGTTATGGCTACACCTTC. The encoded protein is CATTRGSGGYGYTF.

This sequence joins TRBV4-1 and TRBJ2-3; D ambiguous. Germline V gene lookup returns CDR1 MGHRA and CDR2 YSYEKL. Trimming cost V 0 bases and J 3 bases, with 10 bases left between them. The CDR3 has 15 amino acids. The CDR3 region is CASSQDLIRTDTQYF. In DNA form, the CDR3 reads TGCGCCAGCAGCCAAGATCTGATCAGGACAGATACGCAGTATTTT.

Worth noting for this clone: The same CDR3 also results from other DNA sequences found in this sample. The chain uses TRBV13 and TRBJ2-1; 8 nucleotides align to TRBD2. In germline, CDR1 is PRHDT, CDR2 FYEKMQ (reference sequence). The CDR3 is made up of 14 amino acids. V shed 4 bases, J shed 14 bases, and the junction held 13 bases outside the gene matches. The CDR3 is CASSYSGTRGLKFF. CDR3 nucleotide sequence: TGTGCCAGCAGCTACTCCGGGACTAGAGGGTTGAAGTTCTTC.

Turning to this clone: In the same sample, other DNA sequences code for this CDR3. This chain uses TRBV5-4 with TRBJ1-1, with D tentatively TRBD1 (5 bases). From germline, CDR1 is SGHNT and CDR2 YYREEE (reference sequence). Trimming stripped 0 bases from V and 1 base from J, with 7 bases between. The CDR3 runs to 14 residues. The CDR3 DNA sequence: TGTGCCAGCAGCTTGGGGGGCTCGAACACTGAAGCTTTCTTT. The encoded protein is CASSLGGSNTEAFF.

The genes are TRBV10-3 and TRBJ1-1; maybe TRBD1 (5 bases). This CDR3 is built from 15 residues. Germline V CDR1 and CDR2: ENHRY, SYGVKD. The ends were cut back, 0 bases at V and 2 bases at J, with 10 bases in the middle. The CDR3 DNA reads TGTGCCATCAGTGAGTCAGGGGCGATTAACACTGAAGCTTTCTTT. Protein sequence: CAISESGAINTEAFF.